Listed below are T cell receptor beta chains from one sample, sequenced in a study of T cell repertoires in ileal Crohn's disease. Measured with immunoSEQ multiplex PCR; TCRdb has only the in-frame clones, and not every one. The sample yields 15,000 to 20,000 clones, roughly three quarters seen once. Sequenced material: ileal tissue. The source is an adult with Crohn's disease. Both conserved end residues are part of each CDR3. Fields, in order: clone size, J gene, V gene, D gene, CDR3 protein, CDR3 DNA. The D gene is left open where the match is weak. Where a row states a size, it is once, few, many or the class of an expanded clone; other rows omit it.

>few|TRBJ2-1|TRBV18|-
CASSPTPNEQFF
TGTGCCAGCTCACCAACCCCCAATGAGCAGTTCTTC
>-|TRBJ2-7|TRBV13|-
CASSPFNRRSSYEQYF
TGTGCCAGCAGCCCGTTCAACAGGAGAAGCTCCTACGAGCAGTACTTC
>-|TRBJ2-1|TRBV9|TRBD1
CASSTQQGAKNEQFF
TGTGCCAGCAGCACCCAACAGGGGGCTAAAAATGAGCAGTTCTTC
>-|TRBJ2-1|TRBV27|-
CASSSEGGNNEQFF
TGTGCCAGCAGTTCTGAAGGGGGGAACAATGAGCAGTTCTTC
>-|TRBJ1-4|TRBV7-2|-
CASSPGLFEKLFF
TGTGCCAGCAGCCCCGGACTATTTGAAAAACTGTTTTTT
>-|TRBJ1-5|TRBV27|-
CASSLSIRDQPQHF
TGTGCCAGCAGTTTAAGCATCCGGGATCAGCCCCAGCATTTT
>-|TRBJ2-7|TRBV11-2|-
CASSLDRGRPYEQYF
TGTGCCAGCAGCTTAGACCGGGGGAGACCATACGAGCAGTACTTC
>-|TRBJ1-2|TRBV6-1|-
CASSRLGLYGYTF
TGTGCCAGCAGCCGCCTGGGACTCTATGGCTACACCTTC
>-|TRBJ2-2|TRBV27|-
CASTQGSNTGELFF
TGTGCCAGCACCCAGGGATCGAACACCGGGGAGCTGTTTTTT
>-|TRBJ1-1|TRBV28|TRBD1
CASSPPGPGTGNTEAFF
TGTGCCAGCAGTCCTCCGGGACCCGGGACAGGGAACACTGAAGCTTTCTTT
>-|TRBJ1-1|TRBV4-2|-
CASSQDKGEVEAFF
TGTGCCAGCAGCCAAGATAAGGGGGAGGTTGAAGCTTTCTTT
>once|TRBJ1-2|TRBV5-5|-
CASSLTPGTRYGYTF
TGTGCCAGCAGCTTGACCCCCGGGACACGGTATGGCTACACCTTC
>-|TRBJ2-3|TRBV12-5|-
CASGRDLPTDTQYF
TGTGCTAGTGGAAGGGACTTACCCACAGATACGCAGTATTTT
>-|TRBJ2-7|TRBV9|TRBD1
CASSGSTGMEQYF
TGTGCCAGCAGCGGGTCGACAGGGATGGAGCAGTACTTC
>-|TRBJ2-4|TRBV28|TRBD1
CASSPTGGLSIQYF
TGTGCCAGCAGTCCGACAGGGGGCCTCTCCATTCAGTACTTC
>few|TRBJ2-1|TRBV29-1|-
CSVEYGSGSNEQFF
TGCAGCGTTGAGTACGGTTCGGGAAGCAATGAGCAGTTCTTC
>-|TRBJ1-1|TRBV12-5|-
CASGLIETTEAFF
TGTGCTAGTGGTTTGATCGAAACTACTGAAGCTTTCTTT
>-|TRBJ2-3|TRBV9|TRBD1
CASSDPTGSGDTQYF
TGTGCCAGCAGCGATCCGACAGGGTCCGGTGATACGCAGTATTTT
>-|TRBJ2-1|TRBV6-5|TRBD2
CASSLRELRFF
TGTGCCAGCAGTCTGCGGGAGTTGCGGTTCTTC
>-|TRBJ2-3|TRBV6-1|-
CASSAVGHFTDTQYF
TGTGCCAGCAGTGCCGTGGGACATTTCACAGATACGCAGTATTTT
>few|TRBJ2-2|TRBV25-1|-
CASSERLAGWDTGELFF
TGTGCCAGCAGTGAACGTTTGGCGGGTTGGGACACCGGGGAGCTGTTTTTT
>-|TRBJ2-7|TRBV7-9|-
CASSLAGSGEQYF
TGTGCCAGCAGCTTAGCGGGCAGCGGCGAGCAGTACTTC
>-|TRBJ2-5|TRBV2|-
CASSVSAATVQTQYF
TGTGCCAGCAGTGTATCGGCCGCCACAGTACAGACCCAGTACTTC
>-|TRBJ1-2|TRBV5-1|-
CASSLGQLGRYTF
TGCGCCAGCAGCTTGGGGCAGCTTGGACGCTACACCTTC
>medium-sized|TRBJ1-5|TRBV12-5|-
CASGLVGSKGNQPQHF
TGTGCTAGTGGTTTGGTTGGATCAAAAGGCAATCAGCCCCAGCATTTT
>-|TRBJ1-2|TRBV15|-
CATSRDAFGGYTF
TGTGCCACCAGCAGAGATGCTTTTGGGGGCTACACCTTC
>-|TRBJ1-5|TRBV11-2|TRBD1
CASSTGQFNQPQHF
TGTGCCAGCAGCACGGGACAGTTCAATCAGCCCCAGCATTTT
>-|TRBJ1-6|TRBV6-4|TRBD1
CASSDSGGNSPLHF
TGTGCCAGCAGTGACTCAGGGGGCAATTCACCCCTCCACTTT
>-|TRBJ1-1|TRBV10-3|-
CAISGDTEAFF
TGTGCCATCTCAGGGGACACTGAAGCTTTCTTT
>-|TRBJ1-5|TRBV18|TRBD1
CASSPTGQANQPQHF
TGTGCCAGCTCACCTACGGGACAGGCGAATCAGCCCCAGCATTTT
>-|TRBJ2-2|TRBV25-1|-
CASSDLVTGELFF
TGTGCCAGCAGTGATTTGGTAACCGGGGAGCTGTTTTTT
>-|TRBJ2-1|TRBV29-1|-
CSVSSRQTELQLEQFF
TGCAGCGTTTCCTCCCGACAGACCGAACTACAGTTGGAGCAGTTCTTC